This T cell receptor beta chain was sequenced for a study of blood T cell repertoires in COVID-19. Study-level information: The samples span acute and convalescent COVID-19 from the United States, Italy and Spain.

Assignment of participants to cohorts was predicated upon participant-reported clinical history. This clone was counted many times. Measured with immunoSEQ multiplex PCR; TCRdb has only the in-frame clones, and not every one. Among approximately 220,000 clones, roughly nine tenths were seen once, and the ten largest hold around 3.7%. The receptor was derived from a woman in her 30s with acute COVID-19. Input material: PBMCs or T cells enriched from blood (not recorded which).

CDR3: CASSRQDTLNQPQHF. CDR3 DNA: TGTGCCAGCTCACGACAGGATACCCTCAATCAGCCCCAGCATTTT. This chain joins TRBV18 and TRBJ1-5, with D maybe TRBD1 (6 bases). CDR3 length: 15 amino acids. Per germline, CDR1 KGHSH and CDR2 LQKENI. V was pared by 4 bases and J by 3 bases, with 13 bases between.